Reported below is one T cell receptor (beta chain). This sample was included in a study of blood T cell repertoires in COVID-19. The data were produced by immunoSEQ multiplex PCR, yet TCRdb's version contains in-frame clones alone and is incomplete. The data show approximately 270,000 clones, approximately 83% seen once. The junction had 10 bases not matched to a gene; V was cut back by 5 bases and J by 5 bases. The germline V gene has CDR1 MDHEN and CDR2 SYDVKM. The CDR3 is 16 amino acids. This chain connects TRBV28 to TRBJ1-1; 11 bases are shared with TRBD1. The receptor was isolated from an elderly man with acute or convalescent COVID-19. Sequenced: peripheral blood. The CDR3 DNA reads TGTGCCAGCAGTCCCCCCGGGACAGGGGGTCGGACTGAAGCTTTCTTT. This codes for CASSPPGTGGRTEAFF.